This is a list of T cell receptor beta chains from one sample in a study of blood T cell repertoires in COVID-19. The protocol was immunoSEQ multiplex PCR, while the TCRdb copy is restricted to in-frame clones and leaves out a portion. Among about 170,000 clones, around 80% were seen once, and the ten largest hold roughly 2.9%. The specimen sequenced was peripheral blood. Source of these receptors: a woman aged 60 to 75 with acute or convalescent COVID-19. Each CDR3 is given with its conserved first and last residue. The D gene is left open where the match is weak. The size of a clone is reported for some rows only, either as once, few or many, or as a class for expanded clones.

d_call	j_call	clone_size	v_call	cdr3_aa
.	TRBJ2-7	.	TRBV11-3	CASSFDSYEQYF
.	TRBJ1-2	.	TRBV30	CAWSLRVEGYTF
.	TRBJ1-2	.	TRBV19	CASSILRDSGNYGYTF
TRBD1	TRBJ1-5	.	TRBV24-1	CATSDGGQGQPQHF
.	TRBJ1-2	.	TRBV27	CASRRGGANYGYTF
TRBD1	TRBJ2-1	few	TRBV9	CASSPGQGRYNEQFF
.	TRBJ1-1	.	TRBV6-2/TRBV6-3	CASSYSTFMEATEAFF
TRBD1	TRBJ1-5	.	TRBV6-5	CASSRDRNYQPQHF
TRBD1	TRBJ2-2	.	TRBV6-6	CASSYSDRVTGELFF
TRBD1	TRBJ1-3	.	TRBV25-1	CASSELLGPGGPGNTIYF
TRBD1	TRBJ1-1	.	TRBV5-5	CASSLGGQAAEAFF
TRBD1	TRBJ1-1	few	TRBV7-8	CASSVYRGPNTEAFF
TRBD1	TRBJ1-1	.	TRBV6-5	CASSYSQGAGEAFF
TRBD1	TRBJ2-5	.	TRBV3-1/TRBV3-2	CASSQIAGGSETQYF
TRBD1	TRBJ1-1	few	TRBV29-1	CSVEGDRRAFF
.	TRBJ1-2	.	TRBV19	CASSSRQGYTF
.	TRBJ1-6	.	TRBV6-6	CASGGLRSPLHF